These 9 T cell receptor beta chains came from one sample sequenced in a study of shared clonotypes between healthy human individuals. The assay was immunoSEQ multiplex PCR, and TCRdb's table has in-frame clones only and misses some. The top ten clones hold under 15% of a sample with about 490,000 clones, 76% of them seen once. Input material: PBMCs. The receptors here all came from a woman aged 40-49 years in good health. Some clones in this sample may be carry-over from other donors' samples.

V and J are TRBV7-6 and TRBJ2-7; TRBD2 matches 8 bases. J was trimmed by 2 bases and V by 4 bases; bases with no gene match: 10. CDR3 size: 16 residues. Germline CDR1 reads SGHVS; CDR2 reads FNYEAQ. DNA of the CDR3: TGTGCCAGCAGCTGGCCGGGGGGGCTTATCCCCTACGAGCAGTACTTC. It yields the protein CASSWPGGLIPYEQYF.

The CDR3 is CASSLQQVWGEAFF. The CDR3 region has the DNA TGTGCCAGCAGTTTGCAACAGGTATGGGGTGAAGCTTTCTTT. The rearrangement uses TRBV28 and TRBJ1-1, with a weak D call TRBD1 (5 bases). This CDR3 is 14 amino acids long. V was clipped by 3 bases and J by 7 bases, with 15 bases between them. Germline V gene data show CDR1 as MDHEN and CDR2 as SYDVKM.

The gene calls are TRBV5-5 and TRBJ2-7, with a weak D call TRBD2 (6 bases). V was shortened by 4 bases and J by 1 base, with 15 bases between the two germline ends. In germline, CDR1 is SGHKS, CDR2 YYEKEE (reference sequence). The CDR3 totals 15 residues. The CDR3 region has the DNA TGTGCCAGCAGCCACACCCGGGGAGGATCCTACGAGCAGTACTTC. It codes for CASSHTRGGSYEQYF.

The chain uses TRBV6-1 and TRBJ1-4; the D gene is possibly TRBD1 (5 bases). The CDR3 consists of 16 residues. V was pared by 1 base and J by 0 bases, with 9 bases between. Germline V gene data show CDR1 as MNHNS and CDR2 as SASEGT. CDR3 coding DNA: TGTGCCAGCAGTGAAGGGTGGACACCAACTAATGAAAAACTGTTTTTT. It specifies CASSEGWTPTNEKLFF.

On this clone: Compared with germline, one end of the junction differs, possibly owing to a read error. The rearrangement joins TRBV30 to TRBJ1-3; D is undetermined. Germline CDR1 and CDR2: GTSNPN and SVGIG (reference sequence). This CDR3 comprises 14 residues. CDR3 in amino acids: CAWGVVVSGNTIYF. In DNA form, the CDR3 reads TGTGCCTGGGGTGTAGTCGTTAGTGGAAACACCATATATTTT.

V is TRBV28 and J is TRBJ1-2, with D maybe TRBD1 (5 bases). CDR3 length: 17 residues. Germline V CDR1 and CDR2: MDHEN, SYDVKM. V was trimmed by 3 bases and J by 2 bases, leaving 19 bases between them. The CDR3 sequence is CASSFWGDSPLNYGYTF. CDR3 coding DNA: TGTGCCAGCAGTTTCTGGGGGGACTCTCCCTTAAACTATGGCTACACCTTC.

J is TRBJ2-5 and V is TRBV9, with D unclear. V was pared by 4 bases and J by 5 bases, with 12 bases between. The CDR3 is 13 amino acids. Germline lookup yields CDR1 SGDLS and CDR2 YYNGEE. The CDR3 sequence is CASSPSGWETQYF. The CDR3 DNA sequence: TGTGCCAGCAGCCCATCGGGTTGGGAGACCCAGTACTTC. Looking up the rest from reference TRBV9 and TRBJ2-5 gives the full variable domain: DSGVTQTPKHLITATGQRVTLRCSPRSGDLSVYWYQQSLDQGLQFLIQYYNGEERAKGNILERFSAQQFPDLHSELNLSSLELGDSALYFCASSPSGWETQYFGPGTRLLVL.

This clone has more than one count but fewer than ten. The rearrangement links TRBV28 to TRBJ1-1; D call uncertain. The CDR3 sequence is 15 residues long. V dropped 5 bases and J dropped 1 base, with 14 bases sitting between them. CDR1 is MDHEN, CDR2 SYDVKM, per germline. The CDR3 nucleotides read TGTGCCAGCAGTCCTCCCGCTAGGGCGAACACTGAAGCTTTCTTT. Its protein is CASSPPARANTEAFF.

The V and J genes are TRBV7-9 and TRBJ2-5; possible D gene TRBD2, 7 bases. V shed 2 bases and J shed 4 bases, with 14 bases lying between them. The CDR3 contains 15 residues. CDR1 and CDR2 (germline): SEHNR, FQNEAQ (reference sequence). As DNA, the CDR3 is TGTGCCAGCAGCTTAATGGGGGCGGGAGTAGAGACCCAGTACTTC. This gives the protein CASSLMGAGVETQYF.